A selection of T cell receptor beta chains follows, all from one sample in a study of early T cells in non-severe SARS-CoV-2 infection. TCRdb called the 5' RACE reads again in MiXCR, with one record for every CDR3 protein. The repertoire holds 25,000 to 35,000 distinct CDR3 sequences, with just under 3% as singletons. The sequenced material came from whole blood. These receptors originate from an adult who was a healthcare worker with PCR-confirmed SARS-CoV-2 infection or an uninfected control (not recorded which). The CDR3 runs from the conserved cysteine through the conserved F or W. D genes are given only for firm matches. A clone size is listed for some rows: how often the clone was seen (once, few, many), or a class if it is expanded.

CDR3 protein: CASSQDLRDTQYF; CDR3 DNA: TGTGCCAGCAGCCAAGATCTGAGGGATACGCAGTATTTT; D gene: .; J gene: TRBJ2-3; clone size: many; V gene: TRBV14
CDR3 protein: CASSVTDRAQPQHF; CDR3 DNA: TGTGCCAGCAGCGTTACGGACAGGGCTCAGCCCCAGCATTTT; D gene: TRBD1; J gene: TRBJ1-5; clone size: many; V gene: TRBV9
CDR3 protein: CASSQERTSYGTQYF; CDR3 DNA: TGTGCCAGCAGCCAAGAGAGGACTAGCTACGGTACGCAGTATTTT; D gene: TRBD2; J gene: TRBJ2-3; clone size: many; V gene: TRBV14
CDR3 protein: CASSPDRDEQFF; CDR3 DNA: TGCGCCAGCAGCCCGGATCGCGATGAGCAGTTCTTC; D gene: .; J gene: TRBJ2-1; clone size: many; V gene: TRBV5-1
CDR3 protein: CASSLWSGSYNEQFF; CDR3 DNA: TGTGCCAGCAGTTTATGGAGCGGGTCCTACAATGAGCAGTTCTTC; D gene: .; J gene: TRBJ2-1; clone size: many; V gene: TRBV27
CDR3 protein: CATSDPTPGQGNTGELFF; CDR3 DNA: TGTGCCACCAGTGATCCCACGCCGGGACAGGGAAACACCGGGGAGCTGTTTTTT; D gene: TRBD1; J gene: TRBJ2-2; clone size: many; V gene: TRBV24-1
CDR3 protein: CAISQGVKNEQFF; CDR3 DNA: TGTGCCATCAGCCAAGGGGTAAAGAATGAGCAGTTCTTC; D gene: .; J gene: TRBJ2-1; clone size: many; V gene: TRBV10-3
CDR3 protein: CASNRVETAGELFF; CDR3 DNA: TGTGCCAGTAACCGGGTAGAGACAGCCGGGGAGCTGTTTTTT; D gene: .; J gene: TRBJ2-2; clone size: many; V gene: TRBV19
CDR3 protein: CSARGQGAYSNQPQHF; CDR3 DNA: TGCAGTGCTCGGGGACAGGGGGCTTATAGCAATCAGCCCCAGCATTTT; D gene: TRBD1; J gene: TRBJ1-5; clone size: many; V gene: TRBV20-1
CDR3 protein: CASSPARTDQETQYF; CDR3 DNA: TGTGCCAGCAGCCCAGCCAGGACGGATCAAGAGACCCAGTACTTC; D gene: .; J gene: TRBJ2-5; clone size: many; V gene: TRBV7-8
CDR3 protein: CASSLYVQETQYF; CDR3 DNA: TGTGCCAGCAGCTTATATGTCCAAGAGACCCAGTACTTC; D gene: .; J gene: TRBJ2-5; clone size: .; V gene: TRBV5-4
CDR3 protein: CSVADNEQFF; CDR3 DNA: TGCAGCGTTGCGGACAATGAGCAGTTCTTC; D gene: .; J gene: TRBJ2-1; clone size: many; V gene: TRBV29-1
CDR3 protein: CAISEDGTVNTEAFF; CDR3 DNA: TGTGCCATCAGTGAAGATGGGACAGTGAACACTGAAGCTTTCTTT; D gene: TRBD1; J gene: TRBJ1-1; clone size: many; V gene: TRBV10-3
CDR3 protein: CASSLDGAGETQYF; CDR3 DNA: TGTGCCAGCAGTTTAGATGGGGCCGGAGAGACCCAGTACTTC; D gene: .; J gene: TRBJ2-5; clone size: .; V gene: TRBV12-3/TRBV12-4
CDR3 protein: CASSLDYRDGYTF; CDR3 DNA: TGCGCCAGCAGCTTGGACTACAGGGATGGCTACACCTTC; D gene: .; J gene: TRBJ1-2; clone size: many; V gene: TRBV5-1
CDR3 protein: CASSQDGGARYNEQFF; CDR3 DNA: TGTGCCAGCAGCCAAGATGGGGGGGCGAGGTACAATGAGCAGTTCTTC; D gene: .; J gene: TRBJ2-1; clone size: medium-sized; V gene: TRBV3-1
CDR3 protein: CASSLREETQYF; CDR3 DNA: TGTGCCAGCAGCTTAAGGGAAGAGACCCAGTACTTC; D gene: .; J gene: TRBJ2-5; clone size: many; V gene: TRBV7-3
CDR3 protein: CASSHVLAEQFF; CDR3 DNA: TGTGCCAGCAGTCACGTACTAGCGGAGCAGTTCTTC; D gene: TRBD2; J gene: TRBJ2-1; clone size: many; V gene: TRBV6-1
CDR3 protein: CASSRSTGGGALSSYNEQFF; CDR3 DNA: TGTGCCAGCAGCCGTTCGACTGGCGGGGGTGCCCTTAGCTCCTACAATGAGCAGTTCTTC; D gene: TRBD2; J gene: TRBJ2-1; clone size: many; V gene: TRBV3-1
CDR3 protein: CSVELGTRPTDTQYF; CDR3 DNA: TGCAGCGTTGAACTCGGGACTAGACCCACAGATACGCAGTATTTT; D gene: TRBD2; J gene: TRBJ2-3; clone size: many; V gene: TRBV29-1
CDR3 protein: CASSLGGIGNQPQHF; CDR3 DNA: TGTGCCAGCAGCTTAGGGGGGATCGGCAATCAGCCCCAGCATTTT; D gene: .; J gene: TRBJ1-5; clone size: many; V gene: TRBV7-2
CDR3 protein: CASRGGGKEKLFF; CDR3 DNA: TGTGCCAGCCGTGGAGGGGGGAAGGAAAAACTGTTTTTT; D gene: .; J gene: TRBJ1-4; clone size: few; V gene: TRBV27
CDR3 protein: CASSQGGQTNNQPQHF; CDR3 DNA: TGTGCCAGCAGCCAAGGAGGGCAGACCAACAATCAGCCCCAGCATTTT; D gene: .; J gene: TRBJ1-5; clone size: .; V gene: TRBV4-2
CDR3 protein: CASSLGDRLNTEAFF; CDR3 DNA: TGCGCCAGCAGCTTAGGTGACAGACTGAACACTGAAGCTTTCTTT; D gene: .; J gene: TRBJ1-1; clone size: many; V gene: TRBV5-1
CDR3 protein: CASSLDRVNEKLFF; CDR3 DNA: TGTGCCAGCAGCTTAGACAGGGTTAATGAAAAACTGTTTTTT; D gene: .; J gene: TRBJ1-4; clone size: .; V gene: TRBV11-2
CDR3 protein: CAPRPRGIQETQYF; CDR3 DNA: TGTGCCCCACGACCGAGGGGGATACAAGAGACCCAGTACTTC; D gene: .; J gene: TRBJ2-5; clone size: many; V gene: TRBV21-1
CDR3 protein: CASGTNRDPISYTF; CDR3 DNA: TGTGCCAGCGGTACAAACAGGGACCCTATAAGCTACACCTTC; D gene: .; J gene: TRBJ1-2; clone size: many; V gene: TRBV7-6
CDR3 protein: CASSQGGVYYGYTF; CDR3 DNA: TGTGCCAGCAGTCAGGGGGGCGTCTACTATGGCTACACCTTC; D gene: TRBD1; J gene: TRBJ1-2; clone size: many; V gene: TRBV27
CDR3 protein: CASSRTGTGRFTGELFF; CDR3 DNA: TGTGCCAGTAGTCGGACTGGAACCGGCCGGTTCACCGGGGAGCTGTTTTTT; D gene: .; J gene: TRBJ2-2; clone size: many; V gene: TRBV19
CDR3 protein: CASSQGGGMPDTQYF; CDR3 DNA: TGCGCCAGCAGCCAAGGCGGGGGGATGCCAGATACGCAGTATTTT; D gene: TRBD2; J gene: TRBJ2-3; clone size: many; V gene: TRBV4-1
CDR3 protein: CASSLNRGKNEQFF; CDR3 DNA: TGTGCCAGCAGCTTAAACAGGGGGAAGAATGAGCAGTTCTTC; D gene: TRBD1; J gene: TRBJ2-1; clone size: many; V gene: TRBV7-2
CDR3 protein: CAWTSQGKVYGYTF; CDR3 DNA: TGTGCCTGGACCTCACAGGGAAAGGTCTATGGCTACACCTTC; D gene: .; J gene: TRBJ1-2; clone size: many; V gene: TRBV30